A selection of T cell receptor beta chains follows, all from one sample in a study of PD-1 blockade in classical Hodgkin lymphoma. The data were produced by immunoSEQ multiplex PCR, yet TCRdb's version contains in-frame clones alone and is incomplete. Here the sample spans around 30,000 clones, around 87% being singletons. Sequences were derived from CD4+ T cells from blood, sampled before the fourth cycle of nivolumab. The receptors shown here come from a human donor with classical Hodgkin lymphoma. Each CDR3 is given with its conserved first and last residue. The D gene is left open where the match is weak. The listing skips clone size in some rows; elsewhere it reads once, few, many or a size class.

clone_size,v_call,j_call,d_call,cdr3_nt,cdr3_aa
.,TRBV7-9,TRBJ2-1,TRBD1,TGTGCCAGCAGCATGCGGACAGGGTCCTACAATGAGCAGTTCTTC,CASSMRTGSYNEQFF
once,TRBV28,TRBJ2-5,.,TGTGCCAGCAGTTTGCCCGGGGGGACCCAGTACTTC,CASSLPGGTQYF
.,TRBV6-1,TRBJ2-1,TRBD2,TGTGCCAGCCTCAGCGGGGGCTCCTACAATGAGCAGTTCTTC,CASLSGGSYNEQFF
.,TRBV7-6,TRBJ2-1,TRBD2,TGTGCCAGCAGCTGGGAGGGAAGGTACAATGAGCAGTTCTTC,CASSWEGRYNEQFF
.,TRBV6-7,TRBJ2-1,TRBD2,TGTGCCAGCAGTGGGACTAGCGGGAGTTTTGAGCAGTTCTTC,CASSGTSGSFEQFF
.,TRBV14,TRBJ2-1,TRBD2,TGTGCCAGCAGCCAAGAGGGCGGGACTAGATTGTTGCAGTTCTTC,CASSQEGGTRLLQFF
.,TRBV13,TRBJ1-3,.,TGTGCCAGCAGCTTAAGGGCAGCTAGCTCTGGAAACACCATATATTTT,CASSLRAASSGNTIYF
.,TRBV5-4,TRBJ2-2,TRBD1,TGTGCCAGCAGCTTGACAGGGGCCCCCGGGGAGCTGTTTTTT,CASSLTGAPGELFF
.,TRBV7-2,TRBJ2-5,.,TGTGCCAGCAGCTTAGTAGTAGGGGCACTCCAAGAGACCCAGTACTTC,CASSLVVGALQETQYF
.,TRBV28,TRBJ2-2,TRBD2,TGTGCCAGCAGAGGGACTAGCGGGAGGGCGGTGAACACCGGGGAGCTGTTTTTT,CASRGTSGRAVNTGELFF
.,TRBV5-1,TRBJ2-2,.,TGCGCCAGCAGCTTGACGAACACCGGGGAGCTGTTTTTT,CASSLTNTGELFF
.,TRBV6-5,TRBJ1-1,.,TGTGCCAGCAGCCCGACCGGGTCCGGGTTTGAAGCTTTCTTT,CASSPTGSGFEAFF
.,TRBV7-6,TRBJ1-3,TRBD1,TGTGCCAGCAGCGACAGGGGCACCATATATTTT,CASSDRGTIYF
.,TRBV7-9,TRBJ2-3,.,TGTGCCAGCAGTCTGTCAGGGTCCCCCACAGATACGCAGTATTTT,CASSLSGSPTDTQYF
.,TRBV29-1,TRBJ2-2,.,TGCAGCGTCGGTGTGGGACCTGTGATTTCGAACACCGGGGAGCTGTTTTTT,CSVGVGPVISNTGELFF
.,TRBV28,TRBJ2-5,TRBD1,TGTGCCAGCAGCCCCCCGGGACAGGGGGGGGTTGGGCAAGAGACCCAGTACTTC,CASSPPGQGGVGQETQYF
.,TRBV5-1,TRBJ2-5,.,TGCGCCAGCAGCCCTCACCTAGGCCAAGAGACCCAGTACTTC,CASSPHLGQETQYF
.,TRBV2,TRBJ2-1,TRBD2,TGTGCCAGCGCACAGGACACCGGGACTAGCGCGTATGAGCAGTTCTTC,CASAQDTGTSAYEQFF
.,TRBV7-9,TRBJ1-1,.,TGTGCCAGCAGCCAAAGACTGAACACTGAAGCTTTCTTT,CASSQRLNTEAFF
.,TRBV2,TRBJ2-4,.,TGTGCCAGCGGAACAGTGGGGGTAGCCAAAAACATTCAGTACTTC,CASGTVGVAKNIQYF
.,TRBV2,TRBJ2-7,.,TGTGCCAGCAGTGCTACCGGGACGGTCTACGAGCAGTACTTC,CASSATGTVYEQYF
.,TRBV2,TRBJ1-5,TRBD1,TGTGCCAGCAGTGGACAGACAGGGGACAATCAGCCCCAGCATTTT,CASSGQTGDNQPQHF
once,TRBV6-5,TRBJ1-2,.,TGTGCCAGCAGAGAGGGACATCGGGGCTACACCTTC,CASREGHRGYTF
.,TRBV5-4,TRBJ2-5,TRBD2,TGTGCCAGCAGCTTGTCAATACTAGCGGGCCAAGAGACCCAGTACTTC,CASSLSILAGQETQYF
.,TRBV9,TRBJ1-1,TRBD1,TGTGCCAGCAGCGTTGGGGACAGGGTCACTGAAGCTTTCTTT,CASSVGDRVTEAFF
.,TRBV5-1,TRBJ2-1,.,TGCGCCAGCAGCTTGGTCTTGGATCCAACCCGAGATGAGCAGTTCTTC,CASSLVLDPTRDEQFF
once,TRBV20-1,TRBJ1-1,TRBD1,TGCAGTGCTAGAGAGGACAGGGCTTTCTTT,CSAREDRAFF
.,TRBV5-5,TRBJ1-4,.,TGTGCCAGCAGCTGGACAGCTTCTAATGAAAAACTGTTTTTT,CASSWTASNEKLFF
.,TRBV5-1,TRBJ2-1,.,TGCGCCAGCAGCCTAAAAACAGACAGCTTCTATGAGCAGTTCTTC,CASSLKTDSFYEQFF
.,TRBV29-1,TRBJ2-5,TRBD2,TGCAGCGTAGGGAGCGGGAGAGGGCAAGAGACCCAGTACTTC,CSVGSGRGQETQYF
.,TRBV9,TRBJ1-5,TRBD1,TGTGCCAGCAGCGTAGGGAAGAAGGGACAGCCTTGCAATCAGCCCCAGCATTTT,CASSVGKKGQPCNQPQHF
.,TRBV27,TRBJ1-5,.,TGTGCCAGCGGCCCCAGAGCAGTCAATCAGCCCCAGCATTTT,CASGPRAVNQPQHF
.,TRBV6-1,TRBJ2-7,.,TGTGCCAGCAGTGAATTTTGGCAGCTCTACGAGCAGTACTTC,CASSEFWQLYEQYF
.,TRBV10-2,TRBJ2-7,TRBD2,TGCGCCAGCAGTGAATCTATACTAGCGGGAGGGCCCAAGAGCTCCTACGAGCAGTACTTC,CASSESILAGGPKSSYEQYF
once,TRBV7-9,TRBJ2-6,TRBD1,TGTGCCAGCACCTCAGGGGGCGCTGGGGCCAACGTCCTGACTTTC,CASTSGGAGANVLTF
.,TRBV5-1,TRBJ2-1,TRBD2,TGCGCCAGCAGCTTGGGACTAGCGGGAGCCCGCTCCTACAATGAGCAGTTCTTC,CASSLGLAGARSYNEQFF
.,TRBV19,TRBJ2-4,.,TGTGCCAGTAGTCCCTTTATGGGGGTGAAAAACATTCAGTACTTC,CASSPFMGVKNIQYF